This TCR beta chain derives from a study of T cell responses to AZD1222 COVID-19 vaccine. Study-wide results and caveats: After two AZD1222 doses, spike-specific TCR breadth and depth rose versus day 0. Donors were chiefly white British, with a greater number of females, and clonal diversity was perhaps underestimated. As reported, nearly half of all spike-specific TCRs target variant regions that are unmutated. Just a handful of people given AZD1222 tested seropositive at baseline.

Method: immunoSEQ multiplex PCR; TCRdb's copy keeps in-frame clones and lacks some. Altogether roughly 140,000 clones are present, around nine tenths being singletons, with the ten largest covering approximately 1.8%. Concerning this clone: Its antigen remains unidentified.

Here the sequenced sample was peripheral blood, taken on day 0 of AZD1222 vaccination. This TCR was sampled from an adult in good health.

The CDR3 protein is CASGQGATGELFF. CDR3 sequence (DNA): TGTGCCAGTGGACAGGGTGCCACCGGGGAGCTGTTTTTT. The chain recombines TRBV12-3 or TRBV12-4 with TRBJ2-2; 8 bases align to TRBD1. The CDR3 covers 13 residues. The V segment lost 9 bases and the J segment 4 bases; nucleotides outside the gene matches: 4.